Here is one T cell receptor (beta chain) with its context. At one end the junction does not follow the germline gene, possibly because of a read error. Other DNA variants within this sample encode the same CDR3. The source of the sample is a study of cytomegalovirus exposure and HLA in healthy donors. 13 Jbeta primers and 60 Vbeta primers were used for the PCR. Profiling relied on immunoSEQ multiplex PCR, and the TCRdb table lists in-frame clones only, not all of them. The table lists about 93,000 clones, under 85% of them singletons. This clonotype was obtained from a woman aged 35 to 49 in good health and CMV-seronegative. Source material: PBMCs.

The DNA for the CDR3 is TGTGCCAGCAGTTTGCAGGAAGATCAGCCCCAGCATTTC. This translates into CASSLQEDQPQHF. This rearrangement joins TRBV28 to TRBJ1-5; D is unresolved. Germline CDR1 MDHEN, CDR2 SYDVKM. This CDR3 spans 13 amino acids.